A selection of T cell receptor beta chains follows, all from one sample in a study of cytomegalovirus exposure and HLA in healthy donors. Some clones are missing from TCRdb's copy, which holds only in-frame ones; the method was immunoSEQ multiplex PCR. Here the sample spans 150,000 to 200,000 clones, about 71% being singletons. Sample: PBMCs. The receptors come from a woman aged 35 to 49 in good health and CMV-seropositive. CDR3s include the opening cysteine and the closing phenylalanine or tryptophan. Fields, in order: D gene, clone size, V gene, J gene, CDR3 DNA, CDR3 protein. A D gene is named only where the DNA matches it firmly. Some rows have no size entry. The others give once, few or many, or a class for an expanded clone.

-	few	TRBV9	TRBJ1-6	TGTGCCAGCAGCGTAGACGTCTCGGGAGGGGGATCACCCCTCAACTTT	CASSVDVSGGGSPLNF
-	-	TRBV28	TRBJ2-7	TGTGCCAGCAGTTTACATGCAGGCGGGTTAATTTACGAGCAGTACTTC	CASSLHAGGLIYEQYF
-	-	TRBV19	TRBJ2-1	TGTGCCAGTAGTATAGGATTTGGGGCACTGGGCAATGAGCAGTTCTTC	CASSIGFGALGNEQFF
TRBD1	few	TRBV11-2	TRBJ2-6	TGTGCCAGCAGCTTAGAGATCGGGACAGCCACCTCTGGGGCCAACGTCCTGACTTTC	CASSLEIGTATSGANVLTF
-	few	TRBV5-1	TRBJ1-2	TGCGCCAGCAGCTTGGCCGTCGACTATGGCTACACCTTC	CASSLAVDYGYTF
-	-	TRBV6-1	TRBJ1-4	TGTGCCAGCAGTCCAAACCAGGGTACTAATGAAAAACTGTTTTTT	CASSPNQGTNEKLFF
-	few	TRBV4-3	TRBJ1-6	TGCGCCAGCAGCCAAGTTGGGGCAGGGTCTCCCTCACCCCTCCACTTT	CASSQVGAGSPSPLHF
-	-	TRBV19	TRBJ2-2	TGTGCCAGTAGTCTTGAGCGGAACACCGGGGAGCTGTTTTTT	CASSLERNTGELFF
-	-	TRBV28	TRBJ2-7	TGTGCCAGCAGTACCAACCGCCAGCGGGTCTTGTACGAGCAGTACTTC	CASSTNRQRVLYEQYF
TRBD1	-	TRBV2	TRBJ1-2	TGTGCCAGCAGCGAGGGACAGTCGAGATATGGCTACACCTTC	CASSEGQSRYGYTF
TRBD2	-	TRBV10-3	TRBJ2-1	TGTGCCATCAGTGATGGGACTAGAGGGGCCAATGAGCAGTTCTTC	CAISDGTRGANEQFF
TRBD1	few	TRBV9	TRBJ1-5	TGTGCCAGCAGCGTAGATGACAGGGTTGGACAGCCCCAGCATTTT	CASSVDDRVGQPQHF
-	once	TRBV7-2	TRBJ1-5	TGTGCCAGCAGCTCAAGACAGACCAATCAGCCCCAGCATTTT	CASSSRQTNQPQHF
-	-	TRBV4-1	TRBJ1-2	TGCGCCAGCAGCCATTATATGGGCTACACCTTC	CASSHYMGYTF
TRBD2	-	TRBV7-2	TRBJ2-7	TGTGCCAGCAGCCTAGCAGCGGGGGGGGCCTACGAGCAGTACTTC	CASSLAAGGAYEQYF
TRBD2	-	TRBV7-9	TRBJ2-7	TGTGCCAGCAGTTCTAGCGGGCTTCCCTACGAGCAGTACTTC	CASSSSGLPYEQYF
TRBD1	few	TRBV5-4	TRBJ1-1	TGTGCCAGCAGCTGGGGACAGACTGAAGCTTTCTTT	CASSWGQTEAFF
-	-	TRBV4-3	TRBJ1-5	TGCGCCAGCAGCCAAGATATGGTAGGGGCAGGCGTCAATCAGCCCCAGCATTTT	CASSQDMVGAGVNQPQHF
-	-	TRBV7-3	TRBJ2-5	TGTGCCAGCAGCTTACGAGAAGAAGAGACCCAGTACTTC	CASSLREEETQYF
-	-	TRBV11-2	TRBJ2-1	TGTGCCAGCAGCTTATCCCCACTAGTTTGGTACAATGAGCAGTTCTTC	CASSLSPLVWYNEQFF
-	-	TRBV6-5	TRBJ1-2	TGTGCCAGCAGTCCCGGGACATCGTATGGCTACACCTTC	CASSPGTSYGYTF
-	-	TRBV28	TRBJ1-1	TGTGCCAGCAGCTTCAACACTGAAGCTTTCTTT	CASSFNTEAFF
-	-	TRBV7-8	TRBJ1-1	TGTGCCAGCAGCTTAGTCACCGGGGGCACTGAAGCTTTCTTT	CASSLVTGGTEAFF
-	-	TRBV6-6	TRBJ1-5	TGTGCCAGCAGTTACGGTTGGGGCAGGGGTCAGCCCCAGCATTTT	CASSYGWGRGQPQHF
TRBD2	-	TRBV9	TRBJ2-1	TGTGCCAGCAGCGCCGAGCGGGGGGGTTGGGAGCAGTTCTTC	CASSAERGGWEQFF
TRBD2	-	TRBV14	TRBJ2-7	TGTGCCAGCAGCCACGGGGGGGCCAGCGGGAGGCTCTCCTACGAGCAGTACTTC	CASSHGGASGRLSYEQYF
-	-	TRBV7-9	TRBJ2-6	TGTGCCAGCAGCTTAGCATCGGGAAATGGGGCCAACGTCCTGACTTTC	CASSLASGNGANVLTF
-	few	TRBV2	TRBJ1-2	TGTGCCAGCAGTGTTGGTCCAGACTATGGCTACACCTTC	CASSVGPDYGYTF
TRBD2	-	TRBV19	TRBJ2-7	TGTGCCAGTAGTATAGATCGTACTAGCGGGCCGGAGCAGTACTTC	CASSIDRTSGPEQYF
-	-	TRBV9	TRBJ1-5	TGTGCCAGCAGCGTAGGTTCAGGCGCCAATCAGCCCCAGCATTTT	CASSVGSGANQPQHF
TRBD2	-	TRBV5-6	TRBJ2-5	TGTGCCAGCAGCTTGAACGGGGGGGCGGGGTTGGAGACCCAGTACTTC	CASSLNGGAGLETQYF
TRBD1	-	TRBV5-4	TRBJ1-2	TGTGCCAGCAGCCCCGGACAGGGTAACTATGGCTACACCTTC	CASSPGQGNYGYTF
-	few	TRBV6-1	TRBJ2-7	TGTGCCAGCAGTAAACTGGACACGATCGAGCAGTACTTC	CASSKLDTIEQYF
TRBD1	-	TRBV5-4	TRBJ1-4	TGTGCCAGCACCAACCAACAGGGGAATAGTGAAAAACTGTTTTTT	CASTNQQGNSEKLFF
TRBD2	few	TRBV4-2	TRBJ2-7	TGTGCCAGCAGCCAAGAAGGAACTAGCGCAATCTCCTACGAGCAGTACTTC	CASSQEGTSAISYEQYF
-	few	TRBV4-3	TRBJ1-1	TGCGCCAGCAGCCGCCACGGACTGCCTGAAGCTTTCTTT	CASSRHGLPEAFF
-	-	TRBV6-4	TRBJ2-1	TGTGCCAGCAGTGAACTAGAGTCGACAAGGACCGAGCAGTTCTTC	CASSELESTRTEQFF
-	-	TRBV28	TRBJ2-5	TGTGCCAGCAGTTTATTAAAAAGCGGACGTGGGGAGACCCAGTACTTC	CASSLLKSGRGETQYF
TRBD1	-	TRBV4-2	TRBJ2-3	TGTGCCAGCAGCCAGGGACAGTCAGATACGCAGTATTTT	CASSQGQSDTQYF
-	once	TRBV27	TRBJ1-1	TGTGCCAGCAGTTCAAACCAGGGGCCTGGTGGGATGGGGCAAAAAGCTTTCTTT	CASSSNQGPGGMGQKAFF
TRBD1	-	TRBV29-1	TRBJ1-1	TGCAGCGTTAGGGGGCAGGGGGCTTACACTGAAGCTTTCTTT	CSVRGQGAYTEAFF
-	-	TRBV6-1	TRBJ1-1	TGTGCCAGCAGTCCACGTCCCGAAGCTAACACTGAAGCTTTCTTT	CASSPRPEANTEAFF
-	-	TRBV4-2	TRBJ2-5	TGTGCCAGCAGCCAAGAGGCCTCCCGGGGGGACATCCAAGAGACCCAGTACTTC	CASSQEASRGDIQETQYF
TRBD1	few	TRBV4-3	TRBJ1-1	TGCGCCAGCAGCCCGAGACAGGGTCGGACTGAAGCTTTCTTT	CASSPRQGRTEAFF
TRBD2	few	TRBV5-1	TRBJ2-5	TGCGCCAGCAGCTTGGGCGGTGCGGGGGGAGAGACCCAGTACTTC	CASSLGGAGGETQYF
TRBD1	-	TRBV5-1	TRBJ1-1	TGCGCCAGCAGCTTACGTCAGGGGGGCGCTAACACTGAAGCTTTCTTT	CASSLRQGGANTEAFF
-	-	TRBV28	TRBJ2-7	TGTGCCAGCACCGACGTGGACAGAGCCAATTCCTACGAGCAGTACTTC	CASTDVDRANSYEQYF
TRBD2	once	TRBV4-1	TRBJ2-3	TGCGCCAGCAGCCACCTACGGAGCGGGGGCACAGATACGCAGTATTTT	CASSHLRSGGTDTQYF
TRBD1	-	TRBV6-5	TRBJ2-2	TGTGCCAGCAGTTACCAGGGGGCCGGGGAGCTGTTTTTT	CASSYQGAGELFF
-	-	TRBV4-3	TRBJ2-7	TGCGCCAGCAGCCAAGATCGGGGTCCCTCCTACGAGCAGTACTTC	CASSQDRGPSYEQYF
TRBD1	-	TRBV7-2	TRBJ1-5	TGTGCCAGCAGCTTGACAGGGGGAACCAATCAGCCCCAGCATTTT	CASSLTGGTNQPQHF
TRBD2	few	TRBV27	TRBJ2-1	TGTGCCAGCAGCATCCAACTAGGAGCGGGGTACAATGAGCAGTTCTTC	CASSIQLGAGYNEQFF
-	-	TRBV28	TRBJ1-1	TGTGCCAGCAGTTTATCTCCCAGACAGCCGATGAACACTGAAGCTTTCTTT	CASSLSPRQPMNTEAFF
TRBD1	-	TRBV10-3	TRBJ2-1	TGTGCCTCCACGGGGCAGGGGGCGGGCAATGAGCAGTTCTTC	CASTGQGAGNEQFF
-	-	TRBV20-1	TRBJ1-2	TGCAGTGCTAGCGACTTCTATGGCTACACCTTC	CSASDFYGYTF